This TCR beta chain appears in the sequencing data of a study of blood T cell repertoires in COVID-19 (dated by TCRdb to 2018 to 2021). Looking at the study overall: Samples from collaborators originated in the United States, Italy and Spain and spanned both the acute and convalescent phases of COVID-19. HLA class I and class II types, where available, came from metadata supplied by the sample provider rather than from assay-based typing. The dataset comprised deeply sampled blood TCRbeta repertoires from subjects exposed to, actively infected with, or recovered from COVID-19. The repertoires were released in a freely available public database meant as a resource for research on the immune response to SARS-CoV-2. The samples were drawn from two sources: the first 160 participants of the ongoing ImmuneRACE study, and 1,000 to 1,500 subjects contributed by 6 global collaborators. The prospective study material was composed of cDNA or gDNA derived from T cells, B-cell-depleted T cells, or PBMCs. Nearly every sample came with metadata listing a de-identified subject ID, COVID-19 status, age in years and sex.

TCRbeta CDR3 regions were amplified from genomic DNA using the immunoSEQ Assay, a bias-controlled multiplex PCR. The authors' analysis ran thus. The number of nucleated cells in each sample was estimated from the amplification of reference gene primers within the assay. To quantify the absolute abundance of each unique TCRbeta CDR3 rearrangement, sequence reads were collapsed and filtered. Productive Simpson clonality was computed per sample as the square root of Simpson's diversity index over productive rearrangements. Here the immuneACCESS table is served through TCRdb, limited to in-frame sequences with V and J called. Missing clones are a known gap in these copies; in checked studies unresolved V genes cover under half, and the rest lacks a known reason. The DNA was the basis for D and trimming; V, J and clone size are from that table. This sample comprises 55,000 to 80,000 clones, roughly 77% of them detected only once. Of the sample, about 9.1% is held by the ten largest clones.

About this clone: There is no known antigen for this receptor. Base quality data are lacking; no much larger clone is found one base away.

As encoded in the germline V gene, CDR1 is SGDLS while CDR2 is YYNGEE. The V and J ends are trimmed by 5 bases and 7 bases, leaving 9 bases between them. The CDR3 sequence holds 12 residues, the cysteine and phenylalanine included. The only DNA kept is the CDR3, 36 bases in frame from the first base. What the study reported, not specific to this receptor: Clinical and demographic metadata were provided uncurated, with the amount varying by source and participant.

Whole blood was collected in K2EDTA tubes by collaborating institutions according to the institutions' own protocols. For TCRbeta analysis, collaborators shipped samples in one of three forms: frozen whole blood, isolated PBMCs, or DNA extracted from either of those sample types. This TCR was sampled from a human donor in a cohort sampled during active COVID-19. The sample comprised peripheral blood. The chain couples TRBV9 to TRBJ2-2; the D gene identity is not certain. Here is the DNA: TGTGCCAGCAGTCGGGTTAGCGGGGAGCTGTTTTTT. This gives the protein CASSRVSGELFF.